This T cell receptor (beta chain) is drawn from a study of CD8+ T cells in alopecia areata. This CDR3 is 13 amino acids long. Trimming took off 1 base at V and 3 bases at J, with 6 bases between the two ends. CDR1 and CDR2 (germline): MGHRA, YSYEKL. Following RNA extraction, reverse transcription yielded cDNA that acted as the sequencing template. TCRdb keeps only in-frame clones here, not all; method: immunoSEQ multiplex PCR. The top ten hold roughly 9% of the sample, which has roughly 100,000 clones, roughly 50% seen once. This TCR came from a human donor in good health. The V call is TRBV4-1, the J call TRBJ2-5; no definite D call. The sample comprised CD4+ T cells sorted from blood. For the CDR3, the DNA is TGCGCCAGCAGCCAAGGACTGAAAGAGACCCAGTACTTC. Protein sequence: CASSQGLKETQYF.